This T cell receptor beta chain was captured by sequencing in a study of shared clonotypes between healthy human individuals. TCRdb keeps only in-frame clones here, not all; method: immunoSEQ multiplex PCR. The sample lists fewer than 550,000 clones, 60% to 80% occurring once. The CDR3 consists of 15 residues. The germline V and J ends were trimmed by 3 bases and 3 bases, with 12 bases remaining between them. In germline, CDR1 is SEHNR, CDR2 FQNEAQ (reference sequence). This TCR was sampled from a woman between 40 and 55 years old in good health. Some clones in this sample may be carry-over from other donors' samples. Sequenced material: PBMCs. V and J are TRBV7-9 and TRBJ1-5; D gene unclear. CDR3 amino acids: CASSFAGPANQPQHF. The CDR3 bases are TGTGCCAGCAGCTTTGCAGGCCCTGCCAATCAGCCCCAGCATTTT.